This section outlines one TCR beta chain sequence together with its context. Its target is not known. All the people who gave samples were healthy bone marrow donors. The sample is drawn from a study of cytomegalovirus exposure and HLA in healthy donors. In the PCR, 60 Vbeta and 13 Jbeta primers were used. Some clones are missing from TCRdb's copy, which holds only in-frame ones; the method was immunoSEQ multiplex PCR. This table has around 190,000 clones, 75% to 85% appearing once. Study-level findings and limits: Most of the TCR beta V segments (in an earlier analysis) were productive either about 87% or about 30% of the time. V- and J-gene trimming in TCR beta was tied to a missense DCLRE1C variant by an analysis performed later.

Germline CDR1 and CDR2: SGHTA and FQGNSA. V lost 1 base and J 2 bases, leaving 17 bases between the germline ends. This CDR3 comprises 17 residues. This receptor was identified in a woman aged 50 to 65 in good health and CMV-seronegative. The sequencing input was PBMCs. V gene TRBV7-2 combines with J gene TRBJ2-5; a possible D gene is TRBD2 (6 bases). CDR3 coding DNA: TGTGCCAGCAGCTTAGTTCCTAGCGCGTGGGGACAAGAGACCCAGTACTTC. Translation: CASSLVPSAWGQETQYF.